A selection of T cell receptor beta chains follows, all from one sample in a study of CD8 T cells in ankylosing spondylitis. MiXCR was run by TCRdb on the 5' RACE reads, yielding one entry per CDR3 protein. Of roughly 370,000 distinct CDR3 sequences detected, about 22% appear once; the ten largest clones hold around 16%. Sequences were obtained from blood, either unsorted or a sorted T cell fraction (not recorded which). The receptors shown here come from a male donor with ankylosing spondylitis. Both conserved end residues are part of each CDR3. A D gene is named only where the DNA matches it firmly. Clone size is given for some rows only: seen once, a few or many times, or a class if the clone is expanded.

v_gene	j_gene	abundance	d_gene	CDR3aa	CDR3nt
TRBV12-3/TRBV12-4	TRBJ2-7	many	TRBD2	CASRMTSGSQSEQYF	TGTGCCAGCAGAATGACTAGCGGGAGCCAGAGCGAGCAGTACTTC
TRBV5-1	TRBJ2-6	.	.	CASSSRGQTSGANVLTF	TGCGCCAGCAGCTCAAGGGGACAAACCTCTGGGGCCAACGTCCTGACTTTC
TRBV7-3	TRBJ2-1	.	TRBD1	CASSPDRVSTFYNEQFF	TGTGCCAGCAGCCCGGACAGGGTAAGCACCTTCTACAATGAGCAGTTCTTC
TRBV25-1	TRBJ2-2	few	TRBD2	CASSDIRSGRFTGELFF	TGTGCCAGCAGTGATATAAGGAGCGGGAGGTTCACCGGGGAGCTGTTTTTT
TRBV12-5	TRBJ1-4	many	.	CASGLGTDIEKLFF	TGTGCTAGTGGTTTGGGGACAGACATTGAAAAACTGTTTTTT
TRBV7-3	TRBJ2-2	few	TRBD2	CASSMTSGATGELFF	TGTGCCAGCAGCATGACTAGCGGGGCCACCGGGGAGCTGTTTTTT
TRBV6-1	TRBJ1-5	.	.	CASAGVSNQPQHF	TGTGCCAGCGCAGGGGTTAGCAATCAGCCCCAGCATTTT
TRBV18	TRBJ2-3	many	.	CASSSREIGTDTQYF	TGTGCCAGCTCATCAAGGGAAATCGGCACAGATACGCAGTATTTT
TRBV24-1	TRBJ2-1	.	TRBD2	CATSDASGTPSYNEQFF	TGTGCCACCAGTGATGCCAGCGGGACCCCCTCCTACAATGAGCAGTTCTTC
TRBV20-1	TRBJ2-3	.	TRBD2	CSATLSSGRKDF	TGCAGTGCTACCCTTTCTAGCGGGAGGAAGGATTTT
TRBV6-2/TRBV6-3	TRBJ2-5	few	.	CAIQRRYQETQYF	TGTGCCATCCAGCGGAGGTACCAAGAGACCCAGTACTTC
TRBV12-3/TRBV12-4	TRBJ1-1	.	.	CASSLGGRSTEAFF	TGTGCCAGCAGTTTAGGTGGAAGGAGCACTGAAGCTTTCTTT
TRBV12-3/TRBV12-4	TRBJ2-4	many	TRBD2	CASSSHLTSDQNIQYF	TGTGCCAGCAGTTCCCATCTAACTAGCGACCAAAACATTCAGTACTTC
TRBV3-1	TRBJ2-5	few	.	CASSQVNGQETQYF	TGTGCCAGCAGCCAAGTCAACGGCCAGGAGACCCAGTACTTC
TRBV4-2	TRBJ1-1	few	.	CASSLFPGGGTEAFF	TGTGCCAGCAGCCTGTTTCCTGGTGGGGGCACTGAAGCTTTCTTT